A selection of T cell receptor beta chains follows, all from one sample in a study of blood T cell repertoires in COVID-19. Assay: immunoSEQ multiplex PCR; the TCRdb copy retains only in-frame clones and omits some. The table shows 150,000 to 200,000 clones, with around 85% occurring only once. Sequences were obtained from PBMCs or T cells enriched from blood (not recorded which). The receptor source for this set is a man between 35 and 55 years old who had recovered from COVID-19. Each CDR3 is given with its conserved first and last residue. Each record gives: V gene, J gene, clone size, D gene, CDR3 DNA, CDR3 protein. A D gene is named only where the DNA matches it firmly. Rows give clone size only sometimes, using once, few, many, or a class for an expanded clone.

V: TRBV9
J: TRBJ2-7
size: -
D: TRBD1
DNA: TGTGCCAGCAGCGGGACAGGGGGCGGAGACTTTTACGAGCAGTACTTC
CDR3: CASSGTGGGDFYEQYF

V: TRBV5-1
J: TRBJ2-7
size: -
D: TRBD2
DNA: TGCGCCAGCAGCTCGGGACTAGCGGGATCTGGTGAGCAGTACTTC
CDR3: CASSSGLAGSGEQYF

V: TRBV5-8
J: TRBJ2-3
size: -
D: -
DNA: TGTGCCAGCAGCCAAAGACAGCCCCCTGATACGCAGTATTTT
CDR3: CASSQRQPPDTQYF

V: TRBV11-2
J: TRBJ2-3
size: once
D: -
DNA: TGTGCCAGCAGCCACCGGGACACATACACAGATACGCAGTATTTT
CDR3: CASSHRDTYTDTQYF

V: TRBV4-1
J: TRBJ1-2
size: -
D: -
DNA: TGCGCCAGCAGCCATTTGACAAACAACTATGGCTACACCTTC
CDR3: CASSHLTNNYGYTF

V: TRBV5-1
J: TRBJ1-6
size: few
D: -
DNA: TGCGCCAGCAGCTGGGACGGAGGGAATAATTCACCCCTCCACTTT
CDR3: CASSWDGGNNSPLHF

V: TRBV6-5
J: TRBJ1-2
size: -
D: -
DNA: TGTGCCAGCAGTTACGATACCAGGGTAGTTGGAGGCTACACCTTC
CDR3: CASSYDTRVVGGYTF

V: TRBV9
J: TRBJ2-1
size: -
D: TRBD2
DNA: TGTGCCAGCAGCGGGCATCTAGCGGGGGACCCCAAGGGTTGGAATGAGCAGTTCTTC
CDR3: CASSGHLAGDPKGWNEQFF

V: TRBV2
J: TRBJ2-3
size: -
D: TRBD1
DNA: TGTGCCAGCAGTATCCGGGACAGGACCCTTGATACGCAGTATTTT
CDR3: CASSIRDRTLDTQYF

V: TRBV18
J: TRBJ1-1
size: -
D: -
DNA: TGTGCCAGCTCACTCGAGCCGAACACTGAAGCTTTCTTT
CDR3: CASSLEPNTEAFF

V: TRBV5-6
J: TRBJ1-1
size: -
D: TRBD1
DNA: TGTGCCAGCAGCACGGACAGGGGGGTTAACACTGAAGCTTTCTTT
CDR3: CASSTDRGVNTEAFF

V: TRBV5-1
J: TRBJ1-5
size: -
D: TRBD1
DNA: TGCGCCAGCAAGGAGACAGGGGAGGGTCTGGAACAGCCCCAGCATTTT
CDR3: CASKETGEGLEQPQHF

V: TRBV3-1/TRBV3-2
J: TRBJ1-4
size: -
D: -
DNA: TGTGCCAGCAGGTTGCAGGGAACAACTAATGAAAAACTGTTTTTT
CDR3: CASRLQGTTNEKLFF

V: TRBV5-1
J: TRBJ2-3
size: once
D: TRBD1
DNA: TGCGCCAGCAGCTTGGTGGGACAGTCCACAGATACGCAGTATTTT
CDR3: CASSLVGQSTDTQYF

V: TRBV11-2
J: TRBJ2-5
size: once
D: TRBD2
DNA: TGTGCCAGCAGACCTTTTAGCGGGAGGGTTGAGACCCAGTACTTC
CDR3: CASRPFSGRVETQYF

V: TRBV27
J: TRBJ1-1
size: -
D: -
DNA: TGTGCCAGCAGCCCAAAGGGACTAATAGGACAGAACACTGAAGCTTTCTTT
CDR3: CASSPKGLIGQNTEAFF

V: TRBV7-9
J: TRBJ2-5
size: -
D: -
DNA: TGTGCCAGCAGCCCTGGACGTCGGGGACAAGAGACCCAGTACTTC
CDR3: CASSPGRRGQETQYF

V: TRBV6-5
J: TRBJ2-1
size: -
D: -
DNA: TGTGCCAGCAGGGGCAGGGGATCCCACAATGAGCAGTTCTTC
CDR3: CASRGRGSHNEQFF

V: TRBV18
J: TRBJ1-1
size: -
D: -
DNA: TGTGCCAGCTCACCGGACAAGAACACTGAAGCTTTCTTT
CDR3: CASSPDKNTEAFF

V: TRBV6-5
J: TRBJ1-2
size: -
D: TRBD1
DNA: TGTGCCAGCAGTAGGACAGGGGGGTATGGCTACACCTTC
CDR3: CASSRTGGYGYTF

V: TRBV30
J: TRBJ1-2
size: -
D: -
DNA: TGTGCCTGGAGTGTACCAGGAGGCTACACCTTC
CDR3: CAWSVPGGYTF

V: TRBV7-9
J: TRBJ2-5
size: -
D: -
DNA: TGTGCCAGCCGAGGCCCAAATATTCCAGTCCGGGAGACCCAGTACTTC
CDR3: CASRGPNIPVRETQYF

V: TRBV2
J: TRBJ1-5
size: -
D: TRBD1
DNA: TGTGCCAGCAGTCGACAGGGGAATAGCAATCAGCCCCAGCATTTT
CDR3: CASSRQGNSNQPQHF

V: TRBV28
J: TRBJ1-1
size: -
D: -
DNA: TGTGCCAGCAGTTACCCCACAGCCACTGAAGCTTTCTTT
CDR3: CASSYPTATEAFF

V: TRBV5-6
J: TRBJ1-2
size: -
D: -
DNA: TGTGCCAGCAGCTTGCGGGGTAGTCAGTATGGCTACACCTTC
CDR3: CASSLRGSQYGYTF

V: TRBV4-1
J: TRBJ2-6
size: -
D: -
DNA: TGCGCCAGCAGCCATCTGGCAGGGTCCGGGGCCAACGTCCTGACTTTC
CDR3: CASSHLAGSGANVLTF

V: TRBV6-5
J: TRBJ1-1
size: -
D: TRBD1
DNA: TGTGCCAGTCAGGGGGCTAGTGTTAACACTGAAGCTTTCTTT
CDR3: CASQGASVNTEAFF

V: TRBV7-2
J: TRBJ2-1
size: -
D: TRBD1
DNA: TGTGCCAGCAGCGACCGACAGGGGGCTAGTAATGAGCAGTTCTTC
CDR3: CASSDRQGASNEQFF

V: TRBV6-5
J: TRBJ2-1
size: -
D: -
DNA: TGTGCCAGCAGTCCTAGTAGTGGCGGGGACAATGAGCAGTTCTTC
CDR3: CASSPSSGGDNEQFF

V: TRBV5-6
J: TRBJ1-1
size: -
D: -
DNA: TGTGCCAGCAGCAGGGGTGGGGGCGCTGAAGCTTTCTTT
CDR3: CASSRGGGAEAFF

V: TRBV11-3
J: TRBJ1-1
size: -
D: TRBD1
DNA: TGTGCCAGCAGCTTAGAACAGGGGGCGGGAGCTTTCTTT
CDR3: CASSLEQGAGAFF

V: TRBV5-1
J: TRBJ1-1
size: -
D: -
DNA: TGCGCCAGCAGCTTATGGGGCGGTGAAGCTTTCTTT
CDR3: CASSLWGGEAFF

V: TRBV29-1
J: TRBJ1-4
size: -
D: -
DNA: TGCAGCGCCGCTCCCGGGGAGACGGATGAAAAACTGTTTTTT
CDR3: CSAAPGETDEKLFF

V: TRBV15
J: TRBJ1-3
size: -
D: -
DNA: TGTGCCACCAGCAGGGGTCGGGAGATTACTGGAAACACCATATATTTT
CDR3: CATSRGREITGNTIYF

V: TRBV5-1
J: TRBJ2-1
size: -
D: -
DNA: TGCGCCAGCAGCTTGGGTCGCCCGCGAATTGACAATGAGCAGTTCTTC
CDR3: CASSLGRPRIDNEQFF

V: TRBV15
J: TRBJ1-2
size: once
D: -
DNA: TGTGCCACCAGCAGAGATCGGACAGAGTTCTATGGCTACACCTTC
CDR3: CATSRDRTEFYGYTF

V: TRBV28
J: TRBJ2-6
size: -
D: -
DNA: TGTGCCAGCACCAGAAGAAGCTCTGGGGCCAACGTCCTGACTTTC
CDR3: CASTRRSSGANVLTF

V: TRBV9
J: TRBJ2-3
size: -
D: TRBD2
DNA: TGTGCCAGCAGCCTACCGACTAGCGGGAGAACAGATACGCAGTATTTT
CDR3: CASSLPTSGRTDTQYF

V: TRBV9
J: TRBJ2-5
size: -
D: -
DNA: TGTGCCAGCAGCCCCTCCCAGGAGACCCAGTACTTC
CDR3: CASSPSQETQYF

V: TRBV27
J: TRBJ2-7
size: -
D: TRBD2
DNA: TGTGCCAGCAGTTTATCGGGCTCGTCTAGCGGGAGGGCCTACGAGCAGTACTTC
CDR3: CASSLSGSSSGRAYEQYF

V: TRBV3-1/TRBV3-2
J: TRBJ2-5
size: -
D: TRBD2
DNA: TGTGCCAGCAGCCAAGATGGTCTAGCGGGGGGGCCCGAAGAGACCCAGTACTTC
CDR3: CASSQDGLAGGPEETQYF